What follows describes a single T cell receptor beta chain. Its antigen is undetermined. Rearranged V-D-J TRB sequences were amplified with a mixed TRB-A/B primer pool. Each CDR3 protein gets one entry after TCRdb re-called the multiplex PCR reads with MiXCR. The sample has around 13,000 distinct CDR3 sequences, 35% to 40% seen once; the top ten hold roughly 6.7%. The sample comes from a study of T cell repertoires in aging, cancer and after chemotherapy. Study information: Over several months to years, re-sampled healthy donor repertoires clearly shared clones.

The template was genomic DNA from peripheral blood, not RNA. Points from the study as a whole: Age-matched healthy donors had significantly more diverse, less clonal blood TCR repertoires than untreated cancer patients. In healthy donors, age-related TCR diversity loss mainly reflected lost richness.

Trimming shortened V by 3 bases and J by 2 bases, and 10 bases separated the two germline ends. The CDR3 has 14 residues. Germline V gene data show CDR1 as MNHEY and CDR2 as SMNVEV (reference sequence). The sample taken for sequencing was blood. The receptor was derived from a human donor in good health. The donor label of this sample is uncertain. The genes are TRBV27 and TRBJ2-5; D perhaps matches TRBD1 (6 bases). The CDR3 sequence: CASSLYRAQETQYF. The CDR3 coding sequence is TGTGCCAGCAGTTTGTACAGGGCACAAGAGACCCAGTACTTC.